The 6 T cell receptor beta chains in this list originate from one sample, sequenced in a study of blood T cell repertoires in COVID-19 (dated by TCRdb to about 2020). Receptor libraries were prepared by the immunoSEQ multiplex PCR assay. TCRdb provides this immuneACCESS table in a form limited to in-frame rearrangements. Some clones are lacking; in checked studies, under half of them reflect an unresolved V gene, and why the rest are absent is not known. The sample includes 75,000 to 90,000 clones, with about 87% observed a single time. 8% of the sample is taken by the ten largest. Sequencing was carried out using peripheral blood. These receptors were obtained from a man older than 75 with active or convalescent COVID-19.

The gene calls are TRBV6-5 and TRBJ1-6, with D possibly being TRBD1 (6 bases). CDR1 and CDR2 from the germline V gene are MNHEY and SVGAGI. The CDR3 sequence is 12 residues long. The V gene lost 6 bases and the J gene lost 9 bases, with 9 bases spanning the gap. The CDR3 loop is CASRTRGSPLHF. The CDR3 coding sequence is TGTGCCAGCAGGACCAGGGGTTCACCCCTCCACTTT.

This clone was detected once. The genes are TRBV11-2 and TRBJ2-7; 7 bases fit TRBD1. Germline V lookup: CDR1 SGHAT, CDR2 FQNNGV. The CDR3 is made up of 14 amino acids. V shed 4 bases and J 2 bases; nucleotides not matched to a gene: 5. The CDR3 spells CASSSGQFTYEQYV. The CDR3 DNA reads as TGTGCCAGCAGCTCGGGACAGTTTACCTACGAGCAGTACGTC.

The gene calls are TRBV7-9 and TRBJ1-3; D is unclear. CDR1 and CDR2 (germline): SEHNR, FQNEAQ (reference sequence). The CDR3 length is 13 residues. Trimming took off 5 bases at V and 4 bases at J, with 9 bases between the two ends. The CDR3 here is CASSREWGNTIYF. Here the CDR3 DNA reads TGTGCCAGCAGCCGAGAGTGGGGAAACACCATATATTTT.

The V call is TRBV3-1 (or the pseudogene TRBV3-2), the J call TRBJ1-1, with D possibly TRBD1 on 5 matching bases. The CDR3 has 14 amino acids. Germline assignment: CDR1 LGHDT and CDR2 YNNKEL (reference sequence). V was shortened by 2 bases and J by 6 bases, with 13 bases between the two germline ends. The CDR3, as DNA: TGTGCCAGCAGCCAACCGGGGGGTCGACCTGAAGCTTTCTTT. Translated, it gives CASSQPGGRPEAFF.

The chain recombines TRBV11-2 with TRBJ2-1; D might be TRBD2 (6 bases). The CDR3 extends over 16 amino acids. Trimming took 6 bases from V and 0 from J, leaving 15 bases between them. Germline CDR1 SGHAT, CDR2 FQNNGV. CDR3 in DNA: TGTGCCAGCAGTCGGGTGGGGGGATACTCCTACAATGAGCAGTTCTTC. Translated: CASSRVGGYSYNEQFF.

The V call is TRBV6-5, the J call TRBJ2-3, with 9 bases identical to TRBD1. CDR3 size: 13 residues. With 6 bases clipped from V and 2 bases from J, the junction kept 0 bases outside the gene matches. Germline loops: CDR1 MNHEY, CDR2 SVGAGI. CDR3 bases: TGTGCCAGCAGACAGGGGGCCACAGATACGCAGTATTTT. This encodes CASRQGATDTQYF.